The present T cell receptor beta chain was sequenced within a study of neurological immune-mediated disorders (dated 2019 in TCRdb). About the full investigation: The study compared peripheral blood TCR-beta repertoires of HTLV-I-associated myelopathy (HAM/TSP) patients, multiple sclerosis patients and healthy controls using UMI-based sequencing. The 90 to 120 TCR-beta libraries covered PBMC samples along with longitudinal samples, technical triplicates, and paired sorted CD4+ and CD8+ T-cell subsets. The cohort was made up of about 65 subjects, consisting of 14 HAM/TSP patients, roughly 35 multiple sclerosis patients and roughly 20 healthy controls. Findings and caveats that apply to the study as a whole: TCR clonal expansion was highest in HAM/TSP patients and lowest in MS patients, with MS patients falling below even healthy controls. No identical CDR3 amino acid sequences were found to be shared among expanded clones across subjects, suggesting that TCR-beta repertoires were private in all groups.

This clonotype was found many times. What this receptor recognizes is not known. Base qualities are missing; no much larger clone stands one base away. To synthesize cDNA, template-switch 5'RACE was performed with a primer carrying a 10-nucleotide random unique molecular identifier so that each TCR transcript was tagged. Over 190 million TCR-beta sequences, covering 15-18 subjects, were produced in each sequencing run. The RNeasy kit was used for extraction of total RNA. The KAPA Real-time Library Amplification kit was used to amplify TCR-beta VDJ regions with primers targeting the TCR constant region and the 5'RACE anchor. A first PCR added sample indexes and Illumina adaptors, after which a second PCR increased the library yield. After purification with Ampure beads, the TCR product of roughly 650 bp was size-selected on a 2% E-gel SizeSelection system. Before pooling, library quality was assessed on a Bioanalyzer, concentration was determined with Qubit, and library quantification was performed with the Kapa Library Quantification kit. An Illumina HiSeq 2500 sequenced the libraries paired-end 2 x 150 bp. To increase sequence diversity, 25-30% phiX was spiked into each library pool. Regarding the original processing steps: The quality-filtered reads were processed with the UMI-based MiGEC pipeline, whose error correction step removed more than 80% of the raw TCR sequences. IMGT germline references were used for aligning VDJ genes, and each clonotype was defined as a unique CDR3 amino acid sequence together with its V-J genes. Clonal expansion, Shannon diversity and CDR3 relatedness were evaluated with VDJtools (CalcPairwiseDistances, ClusterSamples), while phylogenetic trees were built in CLCbio workbench. Clones with at least 8 unique UMIs were defined as expanded, with this threshold being based on coefficient-of-variation modelling across technical triplicates. Using fastp trimming at Q25 and MiXCR clonotype assembly, TCRdb reanalyzed the public sequencing data and kept in-frame beta chains. One record per CDR3 amino acid sequence lists the most common genes and DNA. For this entry, the V and J calls and clone size follow TCRdb and not the study's own pipeline. This sample is represented by tens of thousands of distinct CDR3 sequences; approximately 17% of them were singletons. The leading ten clones occupy roughly 14% of the sample.

Blood bank volunteers in Maryland, USA served as the healthy controls. For the unsorted PBMC libraries, 2 million PBMCs were stored in RNAlater at -80 degrees C until RNA extraction and were used to generate the libraries. PBMCs were separated from peripheral blood using Ficoll-Hypaque density gradient centrifugation and then cryopreserved in liquid nitrogen. Taken from cysteine to phenylalanine, the CDR3 has 17 residues. Only CDR3 DNA remains: 51 bases, in frame from the first base. At the junction V is shortened by 4 bases and J by 3 bases; bases outside the gene matches: 15. Looking up the germline V gene (reference sequence) yields CDR1 PRHDT and CDR2 FYEKMQ.

This TCR came from a woman between 40 and 55 years old in good health. Material for sequencing was PBMCs. The chain is assembled from TRBV13 and TRBJ2-7; 7 bases in between match TRBD1. The nucleotide sequence is TGTGCCAGCAGCTCCTCCATAGCCGGGACAGCAAGCTACGAGCAGTACTTC. The resulting protein is CASSSSIAGTASYEQYF.